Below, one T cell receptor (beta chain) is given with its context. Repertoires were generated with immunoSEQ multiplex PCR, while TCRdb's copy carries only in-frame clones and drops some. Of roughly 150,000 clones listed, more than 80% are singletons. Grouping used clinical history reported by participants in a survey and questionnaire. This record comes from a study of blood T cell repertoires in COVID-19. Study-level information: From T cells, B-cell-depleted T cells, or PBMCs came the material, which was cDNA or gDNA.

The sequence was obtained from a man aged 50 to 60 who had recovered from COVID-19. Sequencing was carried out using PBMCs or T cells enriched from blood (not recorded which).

CDR3 loop: CASSLGTGRTYNEQFF. CDR3 DNA: TGCGCCAGCAGCTTGGGTACAGGGCGGACTTACAATGAGCAGTTCTTC. The chain links TRBV5-1 to TRBJ2-1, with D possibly matching TRBD1 (6 bases). The germline V and J ends were trimmed by 0 bases and 4 bases, with 14 bases remaining between them. The germline CDR1 and CDR2 sequences are SGHRS and YFSETQ. The CDR3 has 16 amino acids.